Shown below are 30 T cell receptor beta chains from a single sample sequenced in a study of blood T cells in healthy people across ages. Next came a second PCR, run for about 7 to 12 cycles, which used a sample-barcoded 5' primer along with a J-beta primer mix. Each CDR3 protein gets one entry after TCRdb re-called the 5' RACE reads with MiXCR. Of about 900,000 distinct CDR3 sequences in the sample, around 46% are singletons; the top ten hold around an eighth. Specimen: blood. These receptors were collected from a man younger than 45 in good health.

This clonotype was counted only a few times. The chain combines TRBV3-1 with TRBJ2-3; D is uncertain. The V and J ends lost 8 bases and 1 base respectively, with 10 bases between them. CDR3 length: 13 residues. CDR1 and CDR2 from the germline V gene are LGHDT and YNNKEL (reference sequence). The CDR3 spells CASHSSRTDTQYF. The DNA for the CDR3 is TGTGCCAGCCACAGCAGTCGCACAGATACGCAGTATTTT.

This clonotype has a handful of counts. The chain employs TRBV5-1 and TRBJ2-7; D is ambiguous. V lost 6 bases to trimming and J lost 4 bases, with 8 bases between them. The CDR3 runs 11 residues. Germline-derived CDR1 and CDR2 are SGHRS and YFSETQ. The CDR3 reads CASKGNYEQYF. In DNA form, the CDR3 reads TGCGCCAGCAAGGGTAATTACGAGCAGTACTTC.

Only a few counts were recorded for this clonotype. J is TRBJ2-7 and V is TRBV15; TRBD1 is a possible D gene (6 bases). The CDR3 covers 15 residues. In germline, CDR1 is LNHNV, CDR2 YYDKDF (reference sequence). V dropped 5 bases and J dropped 4 bases, with 18 bases sitting between them. The CDR3 here is CATSGRFGGRYEQYF. The CDR3 DNA reads as TGTGCCACCAGCGGACGATTTGGGGGCAGGTACGAGCAGTACTTC.

The chain couples TRBV27 to TRBJ2-5; 9 nucleotides match TRBD2. The closer fit of TRBJ2-1 to the DNA end suggests the J call may be wrong. This CDR3 comprises 15 residues. The germline CDR1 and CDR2 sequences are MNHEY and SMNVEV (reference sequence). The CDR3 here is CASYPAGGKRETQFF. The CDR3 DNA reads as TGTGCCAGCTATCCCGCGGGGGGGAAAAGAGAGACCCAGTTCTTC.

V gene TRBV10-3 combines with J gene TRBJ1-5; a weak D match, TRBD1 (6 bases). The CDR3 length is 13 residues. Trimming removed 3 bases from V and 11 bases from J, with 14 bases in between. The germline V gene encodes CDR1 ENHRY and CDR2 SYGVKD. CDR3 DNA: TGTGCCATCAGTGACCGGACAGACGTCTCCCAGCATTTT. Translated: CAISDRTDVSQHF.

This chain connects TRBV28 to TRBJ2-7; possible D gene TRBD2, 5 bases. With 7 bases removed from V and 0 bases from J, the gap between germline ends came to 22 bases. This CDR3 has 17 residues. The germline CDR1 and CDR2 sequences are MDHEN and SYDVKM. This CDR3 is CASTLPFGDPSSYEQYF. CDR3 nucleotide sequence: TGTGCCAGCACCCTCCCCTTCGGGGATCCGTCCTCCTACGAGCAGTACTTC.

This clonotype has only one observation. Mismatch with germline at one junction end may stem from a read error. The genes are TRBV5-1 and TRBJ2-3; D unresolved. The CDR3 contains 16 residues. The germline V gene has CDR1 SGHRS and CDR2 YFSETQ. The chain's CDR3 is CASSPDSVINTETQYF. In DNA, the CDR3 is TGCGCCAGCAGCCCCGATTCGGTCATTAACACAGAGACGCAGTATTTT.

This clonotype was seen more than once but under ten times. The rearrangement uses TRBV20-1 and TRBJ2-5; TRBD2 matches 9 bases. CDR3 length: 15 amino acids. Germline-derived CDR1 and CDR2 are DFQATT and SNEGSKA (reference sequence). V shed 1 base, J shed 5 bases, and the junction held 8 bases outside the gene matches. The CDR3 loop is CSARASGTSRETQYF. In DNA form, the CDR3 reads TGCAGTGCTAGAGCCTCCGGGACTAGCCGGGAGACCCAGTACTTC.

The chain recombines TRBV2 with TRBJ2-5; D is ambiguous. The V gene lost 7 bases and the J gene lost 0 bases, with 12 bases spanning the gap. The CDR3 consists of 14 residues. The germline V gene has CDR1 SNHLY and CDR2 FYNNEI. The CDR3 region has the DNA TGTGCCAGCATAGGGTCCGGAGACCAAGAGACCCAGTACTTC. It codes for CASIGSGDQETQYF.

This clonotype was seen only a few times. The chain employs TRBV4-1 and TRBJ1-2; D is uncertain. V lost 0 bases and J lost 4, with 12 bases in between. CDR3 length equals 15 residues. CDR1 MGHRA and CDR2 YSYEKL come from the germline V gene. The CDR3 nucleotides read TGCGCCAGCAGCCAAGATGACGCGGGCCCCTATGGCTACACCTTC. This encodes CASSQDDAGPYGYTF.

This chain uses TRBV29-1 with TRBJ2-7, with a possible D match to TRBD1 (6 bases). Germline V gene data show CDR1 as SQVTM and CDR2 as ANQGSEA. V was pared by 5 bases and J by 0 bases, with 14 bases between. The length of the CDR3 is 14 residues. The CDR3 sequence is CSVRLDSYSYEQYF. The DNA of the CDR3 is TGCAGCGTTCGCCTGGACAGCTACTCCTACGAGCAGTACTTC.

The chain combines TRBV7-2 with TRBJ2-3; 11 nucleotides align to TRBD2. The V gene end was trimmed by 4 bases and the J gene end by 4 bases; junction bases not matched to a gene: 4. Germline CDR1 reads SGHTA; CDR2 reads FQGNSA. This CDR3 comprises 15 residues. CDR3 sequence reads: CTSSSISGGADTQYF. DNA of the CDR3: TGTACCAGCAGCTCCATTAGCGGGGGGGCAGATACGCAGTATTTT.

The chain joins TRBV5-1 to TRBJ2-5, with 12 bases fitting TRBD2. The CDR3 is made up of 15 amino acids. The ends lost 3 bases at V and 4 bases at J; junction bases unmatched: 4. The germline V gene encodes CDR1 SGHRS and CDR2 YFSETQ. CDR3 amino acids: CASSSSGGAPETQYF. The CDR3 nucleotides are TGCGCCAGCAGCTCTAGCGGGGGGGCGCCAGAGACCCAGTACTTC.

The V and J genes are TRBV30 and TRBJ1-3; D call uncertain. V shed 3 bases and J shed 0 bases, with 6 bases lying between them. This CDR3 region has 13 residues. In germline, CDR1 is GTSNPN, CDR2 SVGIG (reference sequence). In nucleotides, the CDR3 is TGTGCCTGGAGGGACTACTCTGGAAACACCATATATTTT. Translating it yields CAWRDYSGNTIYF.

This clonotype was observed once. J is TRBJ2-7 and V is TRBV9, with a weak D call TRBD2 (5 bases). Germline assignment: CDR1 SGDLS and CDR2 YYNGEE. CDR3 size: 12 residues. Trimming removed 7 bases from V and 7 bases from J, with 15 bases in between. The CDR3 bases are TGTGCCAGCGAGGGTACCCACAATGAGCAGTACTTC. This gives the protein CASEGTHNEQYF.

This clonotype showed up just once. This clone may be a read error of a much larger clone one base away. The chain couples TRBV24-1 to TRBJ2-1, with 7 bases matching TRBD1. The junction had 17 bases not matched to a gene; V was cut back by 3 bases and J by 13 bases. The CDR3 length is 16 residues. Germline assignment: CDR1 KGHDR and CDR2 SFDVKD. The CDR3 DNA reads TGTGCCACCAGTGATCCCACTCCGACAGGGCCGGAGACCCAGTTCTTC. Its translation is CATSDPTPTGPETQFF.

The rearrangement uses TRBV5-1 and TRBJ1-2; 12 bases align to TRBD1. The CDR3 has 14 amino acids. Looked up from germline, CDR1 is SGHRS and CDR2 is YFSETQ. V shed 4 bases, J shed 6 bases, and the junction held 4 bases outside the gene matches. As DNA, the CDR3 is TGCGCCAGCAGCCGGGACAGGGGGCGAGATGGCTACACCTTC. Protein product: CASSRDRGRDGYTF.

This clonotype was recorded a few times. The chain joins TRBV6-5 to TRBJ2-1; D is ambiguous. Germline assignment: CDR1 MNHEY and CDR2 SVGAGI. V lost 0 bases and J 6 bases, leaving 9 bases between the germline ends. This CDR3 spans 14 amino acids. CDR3 sequence (DNA): TGTGCCAGCAGTTACTCGAATACGGCCAATGAGCAGTTCTTC. Residues: CASSYSNTANEQFF.

The chain uses TRBV27 and TRBJ1-3; 7 bases fit TRBD1. Per the germline V gene, CDR1 is MNHEY and CDR2 is SMNVEV (reference sequence). The CDR3 runs 14 residues. J lost 2 bases, V lost 6 bases, and 4 bases had no gene match. CDR3 nucleotides: TGTGCCAGCAGGACACAGGGGACTGGAAACACCATATATTTT. Translation: CASRTQGTGNTIYF.

This clonotype was seen only a few times. The chain combines TRBV18 with TRBJ1-5; TRBD1 agrees at 8 bases. The CDR3 is 16 residues long. Germline CDR1 KGHSH, CDR2 LQKENI. Trimming at V came to 3 bases and at J to 7 bases, leaving 11 bases not matched to a gene. In DNA, the CDR3 is TGTGCCAGCTCACCGGCCGCGACAGGGGTCAAGCAGCCCCAGCATTTT. Protein product: CASSPAATGVKQPQHF.

This chain connects TRBV30 to TRBJ2-3, with D maybe TRBD1 (5 bases). The V end was cut by 1 base, the J end by 2 bases, with 10 bases between. CDR3 length: 14 amino acids. Germline V gives CDR1 GTSNPN, CDR2 SVGIG (reference sequence). The CDR3 protein is CAWSARGNTDTQYF. CDR3 DNA sequence: TGTGCCTGGAGTGCTAGGGGCAACACAGATACGCAGTATTTT.

The chain joins TRBV20-1 to TRBJ1-5; D uncertain. This CDR3 is 12 amino acids long. Germline-derived CDR1 and CDR2 are DFQATT and SNEGSKA (reference sequence). V shed 3 bases and J shed 6 bases, with 9 bases lying between them. The CDR3, as DNA: TGCAGTGCTAGTTCCGGGGTTCAGCCCCAGCATTTT. Its translation is CSASSGVQPQHF.

This rearrangement joins TRBV7-8 to TRBJ2-3, with TRBD1 identical over 7 bases. Germline lookup yields CDR1 SGHVS and CDR2 FQNEAQ. The CDR3 contains 16 residues. After removal of 0 bases from V and 0 bases from J, the junction contained 3 bases not matched to a gene. The CDR3 reads CASSLAWTGSTDTQYF. CDR3 bases: TGTGCCAGCAGCTTAGCTTGGACAGGAAGCACAGATACGCAGTATTTT.

In its sample, this clonotype was seen a few times. The chain combines TRBV7-2 with TRBJ2-1; D is uncertain. The germline CDR1 and CDR2 sequences are SGHTA and FQGNSA. V was trimmed by 6 bases and J by 0 bases, leaving 6 bases between them. The CDR3 is 13 amino acids. The CDR3 DNA is TGTGCCAGCAGAACAGCCTCCTACAATGAGCAGTTCTTC. The encoded protein is CASRTASYNEQFF. Full variable domain (rest looked up from reference TRBV7-2 and TRBJ2-1): GAGVSQSPSNKVTEKGKDVELRCDPISGHTALYWYRQSLGQGLEFLIYFQGNSAPDKSGLPSDRFSAERTGGSVSTLTIQRTQQEDSAVYLCASRTASYNEQFFGPGTRLTVL.

CDR3 protein: CSATRTSGGITDTQYF. CDR3 DNA: TGCAGTGCTACCAGGACTAGCGGGGGGATAACAGATACGCAGTATTTT. The genes are TRBV20-1 and TRBJ2-3, with TRBD2 matching over 14 bases. The CDR3 sequence is 16 residues long. Trimming removed 4 bases from V and 3 bases from J; junction bases left unmatched: 6. From germline, CDR1 is DFQATT and CDR2 SNEGSKA (reference sequence).

The table lists this clonotype with a few counts. The CDR3 DNA reads as TGCAGCGTTGGAGGGACTACAGATACGCAGTATTTT. Translation: CSVGGTTDTQYF. The chain joins TRBV29-1 to TRBJ2-3, with D tentatively TRBD2 (6 bases). CDR1 is SQVTM, CDR2 ANQGSEA, per germline. This CDR3 comprises 12 residues. The V end was cut by 4 bases, the J end by 3 bases, with 8 bases between.

This clonotype was detected a few times. At one boundary the junction diverges from the germline segment, which might be a read error. The V and J genes are TRBV29-1 and TRBJ1-2, with 7 nucleotides matching TRBD1. The germline gives CDR1 SQVTM, CDR2 ANQGSEA. The CDR3 spans 12 residues. DNA of the CDR3: TGCAGCGTTGGCAGGGGGGAAGATGGCCACACCTTC. This codes for CSVGRGEDGHTF.

The rearrangement joins TRBV12-3 or TRBV12-4 to TRBJ1-3; no definite D call. V lost 5 bases, J lost 1 base, and 12 bases lay in between. There are 15 residues in the CDR3. The DNA of the CDR3 is TGTGCCAGCAGTCCGATTGGGAGTTCTGGAAACACCATATATTTT. This gives the protein CASSPIGSSGNTIYF.

The table lists this clonotype with a count of one. The rearrangement links TRBV6-5 to TRBJ2-7, with TRBD1 identical over 9 bases. The J call may be in error: the DNA end matches TRBJ2-5 better. Germline V gives CDR1 MNHEY, CDR2 SVGAGI. CDR3 length: 14 residues. CDR3 nucleotide sequence: TGTGCCAGCAGTTACGGGACAGGGATTGAGACCCAGTACTTC. It translates to CASSYGTGIETQYF.

The chain recombines TRBV4-3 with TRBJ2-2; D is uncertain. CDR1 and CDR2 (germline): LGHNA, YSLEER. V lost 0 bases, J lost 5 bases, and 13 bases lay in between. The length of the CDR3 is 16 residues. The CDR3 nucleotides read TGCGCCAGCAGCCAAGATCCGAACCGGGCTACCGGGGAGCTGTTTTTT. Protein: CASSQDPNRATGELFF.